The following is a T cell receptor beta chain sequence with its context. Assay: immunoSEQ multiplex PCR; the TCRdb copy retains only in-frame clones and omits some. The data contain roughly 23,000 clones, over 70% of them singletons. This CDR3 contains 15 residues. The ends lost 1 base at V and 2 bases at J; junction bases unmatched: 4. The data are from a study of cytotoxic CD8 clonotypes in ibrutinib-treated CLL. About the study: Investigators reported about 24 partial and 2 complete responses; after median about 70 months, about 15 patients remained remitted and about 12 progressed. Mean values per sample were around 270,000 productive templates and tens of thousands of productive rearrangements.

This material consisted of PBMCs, taken before ibrutinib treatment. V usage is TRBV23-1 and J usage is TRBJ2-5, with 7 bases matching TRBD2. TRBV23-1 is marked as an open reading frame, function uncertain. The sequence came from a human donor with chronic lymphocytic leukemia. The CDR3 nucleotides read TGCGCCAGCAGTCAATATGGGAGGGAACAAGAGACCCAGTACTTC. This sequence encodes CASSQYGREQETQYF.